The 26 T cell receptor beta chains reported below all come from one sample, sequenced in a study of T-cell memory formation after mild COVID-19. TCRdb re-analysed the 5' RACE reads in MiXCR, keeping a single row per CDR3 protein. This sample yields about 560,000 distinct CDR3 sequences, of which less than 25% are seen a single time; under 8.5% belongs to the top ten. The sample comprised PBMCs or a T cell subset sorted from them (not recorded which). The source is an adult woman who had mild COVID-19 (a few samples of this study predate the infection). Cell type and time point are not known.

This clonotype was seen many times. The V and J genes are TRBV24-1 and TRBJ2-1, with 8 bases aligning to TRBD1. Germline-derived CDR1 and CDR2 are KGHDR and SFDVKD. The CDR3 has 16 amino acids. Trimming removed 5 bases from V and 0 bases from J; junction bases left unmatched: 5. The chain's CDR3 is CATSGAGGDSYNEQFF. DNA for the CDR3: TGTGCCACCAGTGGGGCAGGGGGCGACTCCTACAATGAGCAGTTCTTC.

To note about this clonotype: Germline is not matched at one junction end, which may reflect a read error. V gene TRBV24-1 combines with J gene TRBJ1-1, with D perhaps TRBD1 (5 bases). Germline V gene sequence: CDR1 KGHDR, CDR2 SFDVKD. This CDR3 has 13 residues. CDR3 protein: CATSDFDSRINSW. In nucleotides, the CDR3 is TGTGCCACCAGTGATTTTGACAGTCGGATAAATTCTTGG.

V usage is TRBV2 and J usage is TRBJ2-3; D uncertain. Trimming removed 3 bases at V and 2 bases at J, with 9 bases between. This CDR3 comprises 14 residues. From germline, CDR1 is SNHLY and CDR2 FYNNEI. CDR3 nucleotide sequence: TGTGCCAGCAGTGATACGCTACCCACAGATACGCAGTATTTT. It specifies CASSDTLPTDTQYF. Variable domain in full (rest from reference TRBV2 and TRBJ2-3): EPEVTQTPSHQVTQMGQEVILRCVPISNHLYFYWYRQILGQKVEFLVSFYNNEISEKSEIFDDQFSVERPDGSNFTLKIRSTKLEDSAMYFCASSDTLPTDTQYFGPGTRLTVL.

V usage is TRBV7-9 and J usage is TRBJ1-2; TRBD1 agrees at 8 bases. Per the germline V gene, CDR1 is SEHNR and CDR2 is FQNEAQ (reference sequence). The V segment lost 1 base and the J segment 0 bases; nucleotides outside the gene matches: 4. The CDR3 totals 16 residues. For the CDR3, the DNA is TGTGCCAGCAGCTTAGTTGGACAGGGTGCTAACTATGGCTACACCTTC. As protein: CASSLVGQGANYGYTF.

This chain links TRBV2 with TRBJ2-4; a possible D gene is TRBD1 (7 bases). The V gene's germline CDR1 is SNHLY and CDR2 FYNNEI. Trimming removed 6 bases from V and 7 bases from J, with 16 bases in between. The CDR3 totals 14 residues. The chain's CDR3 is CASRGGGQANIQYF. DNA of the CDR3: TGTGCCAGCAGGGGGGGAGGACAGGCCAACATTCAGTACTTC.

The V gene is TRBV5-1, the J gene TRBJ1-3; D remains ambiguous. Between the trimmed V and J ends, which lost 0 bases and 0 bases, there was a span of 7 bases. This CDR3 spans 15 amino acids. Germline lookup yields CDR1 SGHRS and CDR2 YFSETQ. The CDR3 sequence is CASSLEAFSGNTIYF. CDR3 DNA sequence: TGCGCCAGCAGCTTGGAAGCCTTCTCTGGAAACACCATATATTTT.

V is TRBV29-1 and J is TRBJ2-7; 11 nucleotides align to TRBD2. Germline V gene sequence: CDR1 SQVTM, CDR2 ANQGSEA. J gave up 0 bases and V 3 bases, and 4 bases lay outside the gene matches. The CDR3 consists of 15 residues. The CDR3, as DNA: TGCAGCGTTGAGATAGCGGGGGGGCCCTCCTACGAGCAGTACTTC. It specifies CSVEIAGGPSYEQYF.

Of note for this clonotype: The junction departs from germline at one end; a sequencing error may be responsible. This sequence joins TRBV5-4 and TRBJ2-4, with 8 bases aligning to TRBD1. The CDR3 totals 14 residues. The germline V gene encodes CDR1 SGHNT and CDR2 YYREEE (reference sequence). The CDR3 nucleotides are TGTGCCAGCAGCTTGGGGGGCAGGGGGCGCGGGTTGGCCTTC. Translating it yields CASSLGGRGRGLAF.

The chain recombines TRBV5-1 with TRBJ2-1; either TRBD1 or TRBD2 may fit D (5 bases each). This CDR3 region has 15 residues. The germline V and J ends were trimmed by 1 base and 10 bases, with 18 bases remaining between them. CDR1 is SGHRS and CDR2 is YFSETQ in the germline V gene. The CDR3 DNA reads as TGCGCCAGCAGCTTGACCGGGGTAAATCACAGGGAGCAGTTCTTC. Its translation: CASSLTGVNHREQFF.

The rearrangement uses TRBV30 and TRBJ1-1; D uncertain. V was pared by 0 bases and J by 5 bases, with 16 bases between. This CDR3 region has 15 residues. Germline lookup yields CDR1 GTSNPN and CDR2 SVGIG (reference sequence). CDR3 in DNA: TGTGCCTGGAGTGTACTGGAGGGTTGGGGAACTGAAGCTTTCTTT. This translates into CAWSVLEGWGTEAFF.

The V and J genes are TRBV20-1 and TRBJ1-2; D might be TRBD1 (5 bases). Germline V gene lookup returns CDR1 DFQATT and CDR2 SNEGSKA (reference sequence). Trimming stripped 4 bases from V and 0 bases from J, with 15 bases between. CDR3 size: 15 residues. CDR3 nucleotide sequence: TGCAGTGCTAAGACCACAGGTGGTCCTAACTATGGCTACACCTTC. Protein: CSAKTTGGPNYGYTF.

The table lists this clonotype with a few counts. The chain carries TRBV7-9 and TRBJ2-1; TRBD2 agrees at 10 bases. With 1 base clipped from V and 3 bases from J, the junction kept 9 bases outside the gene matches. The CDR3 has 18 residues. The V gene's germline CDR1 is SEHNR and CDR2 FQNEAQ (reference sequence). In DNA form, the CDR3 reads TGTGCCAGCAGCTTAGGAAACCTAGCGGGAGTCTTCTACAATGAGCAGTTCTTC. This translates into CASSLGNLAGVFYNEQFF. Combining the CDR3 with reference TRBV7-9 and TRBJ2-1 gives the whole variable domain DTGVSQNPRHKITKRGQNVTFRCDPISEHNRLYWYRQTLGQGPEFLTYFQNEAQLEKSRLLSDRFSAERPKGSFSTLEIQRTEQGDSAMYLCASSLGNLAGVFYNEQFFGPGTRLTVL.

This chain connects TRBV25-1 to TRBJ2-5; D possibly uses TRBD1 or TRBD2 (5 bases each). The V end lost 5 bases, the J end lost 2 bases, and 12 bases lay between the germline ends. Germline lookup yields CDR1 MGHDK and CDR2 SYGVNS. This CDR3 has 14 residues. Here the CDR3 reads CASSRRDDQETQYF. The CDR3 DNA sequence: TGTGCCAGCAGTCGTCGGGACGATCAAGAGACCCAGTACTTC.

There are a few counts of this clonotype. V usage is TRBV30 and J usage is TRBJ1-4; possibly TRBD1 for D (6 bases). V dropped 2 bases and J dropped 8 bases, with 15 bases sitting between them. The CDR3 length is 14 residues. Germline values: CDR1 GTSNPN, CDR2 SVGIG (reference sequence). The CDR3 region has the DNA TGTGCCTGGAGTCCTGGGGGCTTGGGGGAAAAACTGTTTTTT. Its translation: CAWSPGGLGEKLFF.

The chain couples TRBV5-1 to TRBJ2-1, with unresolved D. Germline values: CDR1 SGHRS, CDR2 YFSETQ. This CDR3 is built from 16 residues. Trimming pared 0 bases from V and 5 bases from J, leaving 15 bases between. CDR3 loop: CASSLESLIRNNEQFF. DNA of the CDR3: TGCGCCAGCAGCTTGGAGAGCCTAATACGGAACAATGAGCAGTTCTTC. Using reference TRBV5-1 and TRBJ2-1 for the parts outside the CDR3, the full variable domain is KAGVTQTPRYLIKTRGQQVTLSCSPISGHRSVSWYQQTPGQGLQFLFEYFSETQRNKGNFPGRFSGRQFSNSRSEMNVSTLELGDSALYLCASSLESLIRNNEQFFGPGTRLTVL.

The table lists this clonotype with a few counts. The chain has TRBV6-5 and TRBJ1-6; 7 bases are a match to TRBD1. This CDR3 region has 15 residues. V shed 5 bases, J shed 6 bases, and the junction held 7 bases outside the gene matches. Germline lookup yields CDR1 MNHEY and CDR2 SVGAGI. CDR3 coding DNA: TGTGCCAGCAGTAAAACAGGGGAACGTAATTCACCCCTCCACTTT. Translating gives CASSKTGERNSPLHF.

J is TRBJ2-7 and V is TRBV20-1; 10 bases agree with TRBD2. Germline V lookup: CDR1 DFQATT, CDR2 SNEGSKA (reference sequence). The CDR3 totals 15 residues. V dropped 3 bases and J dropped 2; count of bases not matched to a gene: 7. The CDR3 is CSASVLSGRAYEQYF. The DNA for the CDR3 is TGCAGTGCTAGCGTTCTCAGCGGGAGGGCCTACGAGCAGTACTTC.

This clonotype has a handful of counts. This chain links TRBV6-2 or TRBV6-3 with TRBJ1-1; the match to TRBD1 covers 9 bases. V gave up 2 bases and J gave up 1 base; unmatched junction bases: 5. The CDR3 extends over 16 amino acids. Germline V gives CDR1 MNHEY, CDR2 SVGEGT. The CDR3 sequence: CASSYQGQGPNTEAFF. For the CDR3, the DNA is TGTGCCAGCAGTTACCAGGGACAGGGACCGAACACTGAAGCTTTCTTT.

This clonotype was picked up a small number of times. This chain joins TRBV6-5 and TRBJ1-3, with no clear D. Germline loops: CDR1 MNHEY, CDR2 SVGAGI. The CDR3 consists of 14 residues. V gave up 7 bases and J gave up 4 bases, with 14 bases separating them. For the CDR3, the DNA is TGTGCCAGCACCCGGAGGAGTGCCGGAAACACCATATATTTT. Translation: CASTRRSAGNTIYF.

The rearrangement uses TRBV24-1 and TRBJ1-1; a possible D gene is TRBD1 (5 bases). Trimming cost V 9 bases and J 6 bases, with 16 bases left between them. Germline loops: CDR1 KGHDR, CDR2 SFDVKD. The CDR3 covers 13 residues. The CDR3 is CATEAGPSAEAFF. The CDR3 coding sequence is TGTGCCACCGAGGCAGGGCCCTCGGCTGAAGCTTTCTTT.

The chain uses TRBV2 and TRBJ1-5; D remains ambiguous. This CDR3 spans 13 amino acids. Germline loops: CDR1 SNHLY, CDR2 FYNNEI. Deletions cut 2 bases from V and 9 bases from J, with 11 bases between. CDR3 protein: CASSESQAGPQHF. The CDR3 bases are TGTGCCAGCAGTGAATCTCAAGCGGGGCCCCAGCATTTT.

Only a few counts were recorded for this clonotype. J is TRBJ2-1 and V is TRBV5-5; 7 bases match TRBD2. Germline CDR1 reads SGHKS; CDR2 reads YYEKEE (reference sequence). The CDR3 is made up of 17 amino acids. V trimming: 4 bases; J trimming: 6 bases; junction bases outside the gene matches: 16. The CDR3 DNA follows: TGTGCCAGCAGCCCCTTTTTAGCGGGTACGGTGGGCAATGAGCAGTTCTTC. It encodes CASSPFLAGTVGNEQFF.

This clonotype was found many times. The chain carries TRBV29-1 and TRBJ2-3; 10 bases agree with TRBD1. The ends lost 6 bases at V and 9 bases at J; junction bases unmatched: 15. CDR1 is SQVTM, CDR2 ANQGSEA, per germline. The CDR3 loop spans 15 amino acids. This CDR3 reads CSVGRQGAPTATQYF. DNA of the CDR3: TGCAGCGTCGGGAGACAGGGGGCCCCCACCGCCACGCAGTATTTT.

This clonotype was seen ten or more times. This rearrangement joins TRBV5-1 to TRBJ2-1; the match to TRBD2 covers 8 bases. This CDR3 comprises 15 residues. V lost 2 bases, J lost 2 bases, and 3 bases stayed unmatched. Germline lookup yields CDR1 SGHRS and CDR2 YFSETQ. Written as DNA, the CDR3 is TGCGCCAGCAGCTTAGGAGCGGGGGCCTACAATGAGCAGTTCTTC. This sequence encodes CASSLGAGAYNEQFF.

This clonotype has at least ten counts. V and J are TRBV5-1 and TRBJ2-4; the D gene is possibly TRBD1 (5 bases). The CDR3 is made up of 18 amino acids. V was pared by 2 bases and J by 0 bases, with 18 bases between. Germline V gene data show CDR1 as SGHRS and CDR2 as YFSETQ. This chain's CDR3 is CASSFNPAGSLAKNIQYF. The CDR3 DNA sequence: TGCGCCAGCAGCTTCAACCCGGCAGGGTCTCTAGCCAAAAACATTCAGTACTTC.

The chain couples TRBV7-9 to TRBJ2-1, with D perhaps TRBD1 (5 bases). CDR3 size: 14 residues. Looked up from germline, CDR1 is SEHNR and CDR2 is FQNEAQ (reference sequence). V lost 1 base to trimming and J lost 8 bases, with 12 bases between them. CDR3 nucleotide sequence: TGTGCCAGCAGCTTAGGAGACAGTCTTCATGAGCAGTTCTTC. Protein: CASSLGDSLHEQFF.